Below are 18 T cell receptor beta chains sequenced from a single sample in a study of T cell responses to AZD1222 COVID-19 vaccine. Profiled with immunoSEQ multiplex PCR; TCRdb holds only in-frame clones, not every one. The profile shows 150,000 or so clones, 90% of them singletons. Here the sequenced sample was peripheral blood, taken on day 0 of AZD1222 vaccination. These receptors were collected from an adult in good health.

The rearrangement links TRBV5-1 to TRBJ2-7, with D unclear. In germline, CDR1 is SGHRS, CDR2 YFSETQ. The ends were cut back, 0 bases at V and 0 bases at J, with 10 bases in the middle. This CDR3 spans 15 amino acids. The DNA for the CDR3 is TGCGCCAGCAGCTTGGTCCCCGACAACTCCTACGAGCAGTACTTC. It yields the protein CASSLVPDNSYEQYF. The full variable domain, completed using reference TRBV5-1 and TRBJ2-7, is KAGVTQTPRYLIKTRGQQVTLSCSPISGHRSVSWYQQTPGQGLQFLFEYFSETQRNKGNFPGRFSGRQFSNSRSEMNVSTLELGDSALYLCASSLVPDNSYEQYFGPGTRLTVT.

J is TRBJ1-6 and V is TRBV7-3; D is undetermined. Germline lookup yields CDR1 SGHTA and CDR2 FQGTGA. With 2 bases removed from V and 7 bases from J, the gap between germline ends came to 12 bases. This CDR3 is 15 amino acids long. The chain's CDR3 is CASSLLGQTNSPLHF. CDR3 nucleotide sequence: TGTGCCAGCAGCTTATTGGGTCAGACAAATTCACCCCTCCACTTT.

The V call is TRBV28, the J call TRBJ1-1; D not resolved. V was cut by 1 base and J by 0 bases, with 9 bases left in between. The germline CDR1 and CDR2 sequences are MDHEN and SYDVKM. The CDR3 sequence is 15 residues long. CDR3 sequence (DNA): TGTGCCAGCAGTTTATCGGCAGAAATGAACACTGAAGCTTTCTTT. Its protein is CASSLSAEMNTEAFF.

This chain joins TRBV3-1 (or the pseudogene TRBV3-2) and TRBJ2-2; a weak D match, TRBD2 (6 bases). The CDR3 loop spans 16 amino acids. V was trimmed by 0 bases and J by 1 base, leaving 9 bases between them. Germline loops: CDR1 LGHDT, CDR2 YNNKEL (reference sequence). CDR3 in DNA: TGTGCCAGCAGCCAAGATTTAGCGGTGAACACCGGGGAGCTGTTTTTT. It is translated as CASSQDLAVNTGELFF.

Here the CDR3 reads CASSLQGGSQPQHF. CDR3 sequence (DNA): TGTGCCAGCAGCCTACAGGGGGGGAGTCAGCCCCAGCATTTT. The rearrangement uses TRBV28 and TRBJ1-5; 8 bases match TRBD1. Per the germline V gene, CDR1 is MDHEN and CDR2 is SYDVKM. The trim removed 6 bases at V and 6 bases at J, leaving 7 bases unmatched. The CDR3 sequence is 14 residues long.

The chain links TRBV5-3 to TRBJ1-6; a possible D gene is TRBD1 (6 bases). TRBV5-3 is assigned to the ORF class and has an uncertain function. Trimming removed 5 bases from V and 9 bases from J, with 18 bases in between. This CDR3 comprises 15 residues. The CDR3 sequence is CARSNRAPLISPLHF. The CDR3 bases are TGTGCCAGAAGTAACAGGGCTCCCTTAATTTCACCCCTCCACTTT.

The chain uses TRBV29-1 and TRBJ1-2; the D is unclear. CDR1 is SQVTM and CDR2 is ANQGSEA in the germline V gene. The germline V and J ends were trimmed by 1 base and 9 bases, with 9 bases remaining between them. The CDR3 is 11 amino acids. CDR3: CSVEAEKSYTF. The CDR3 DNA reads TGCAGCGTTGAAGCAGAGAAAAGCTACACCTTC. The entire variable domain, with the rest obtained from reference TRBV29-1 and TRBJ1-2, is as follows: SAVISQKPSRDICQRGTSLTIQCQVDSQVTMMFWYRQQPGQSLTLIATANQGSEATYESGFVIDKFPISRPNLTFSTLTVSNMSPEDSSIYLCSVEAEKSYTFGSGTRLTVV.

The V gene is TRBV28, the J gene TRBJ2-7; a possible D gene is TRBD2 (6 bases). The CDR3 is made up of 14 amino acids. Germline V gene lookup returns CDR1 MDHEN and CDR2 SYDVKM. V was pared by 3 bases and J by 3 bases, with 12 bases between. CDR3 region: CASSFVTSSYEQYF. CDR3 DNA: TGTGCCAGCAGTTTCGTAACTAGCAGCTACGAGCAGTACTTC.

The V and J genes are TRBV6-2 or TRBV6-3 and TRBJ2-5, with D perhaps TRBD1 (5 bases). The CDR3 has 18 amino acids. Germline-derived CDR1 and CDR2 are MNHEY and SVGEGT. V was shortened by 2 bases and J by 5 bases, with 24 bases between the two germline ends. The CDR3 protein is CASSYPRKAGYRWETQYF. CDR3 DNA: TGTGCCAGCAGTTACCCTAGGAAGGCAGGGTATCGGTGGGAGACCCAGTACTTC.

The V call is TRBV5-6, the J call TRBJ2-4; tentatively, D is TRBD1 (6 bases). The ends were cut back, 4 bases at V and 0 bases at J, with 20 bases in the middle. CDR1 is SGHDT and CDR2 is YYEEEE in the germline V gene. The CDR3 length is 18 residues. The CDR3 region has the DNA TGTGCCAGCAGCCTTACACAGGGTTCTATTCTAGCCAAAAACATTCAGTACTTC. Translation gives CASSLTQGSILAKNIQYF. Together with reference TRBV5-6 and TRBJ2-4, the CDR3 gives the full variable domain: DAGVTQSPTHLIKTRGQQVTLRCSPKSGHDTVSWYQQALGQGPQFIFQYYEEEERQRGNFPDRFSGHQFPNYSSELNVNALLLGDSALYLCASSLTQGSILAKNIQYFGAGTRLSVL.

V is TRBV5-6 and J is TRBJ1-3; the match to TRBD1 covers 7 bases. This CDR3 has 16 residues. CDR1 is SGHDT and CDR2 is YYEEEE in the germline V gene. The V gene end was trimmed by 3 bases and the J gene end by 0 bases; junction bases not matched to a gene: 6. In DNA, the CDR3 is TGTGCCAGCAGCTCCTATCACAGGGGCTCTGGAAACACCATATATTTT. Amino acid sequence: CASSSYHRGSGNTIYF.

The chain combines TRBV5-5 with TRBJ1-1; maybe TRBD1 (6 bases). Trimming pared 4 bases from V and 2 bases from J, leaving 12 bases between. There are 14 residues in the CDR3. Germline values: CDR1 SGHKS, CDR2 YYEKEE (reference sequence). The CDR3 DNA reads as TGTGCCAGCAGCCCGCTGACAGGAAACACTGAAGCTTTCTTT. Translating gives CASSPLTGNTEAFF.

The CDR3 here is CASSSQGGTEAFF. The CDR3 nucleotides are TGCGCCAGCAGCTCCCAAGGGGGCACTGAAGCTTTCTTT. The V and J genes are TRBV5-1 and TRBJ1-1; weak D call: TRBD1 (6 bases). Germline loops: CDR1 SGHRS, CDR2 YFSETQ. With 3 bases removed from V and 4 bases from J, the gap between germline ends came to 10 bases. The CDR3 covers 13 residues.

This chain uses TRBV6-5 with TRBJ2-7; D gene ambiguous. Trimming shortened V by 2 bases and J by 3 bases, and 5 bases separated the two germline ends. Germline assignment: CDR1 MNHEY and CDR2 SVGAGI. The CDR3 consists of 12 residues. This chain's CDR3 is CASSYGNYEQYF. The CDR3 nucleotides read TGTGCCAGCAGTTACGGAAACTACGAGCAGTACTTC.

This chain connects TRBV11-2 to TRBJ2-5; 9 bases align to TRBD1. CDR1 and CDR2 from the germline V gene are SGHAT and FQNNGV. The CDR3 is 14 residues long. With 5 bases clipped from V and 4 bases from J, the junction kept 5 bases outside the gene matches. The CDR3 bases are TGTGCCAGCAGCCCAGGACAGGGGCGAGAGACCCAGTACTTC. Its protein is CASSPGQGRETQYF. Filled out from reference TRBV11-2 and TRBJ2-5, the complete variable domain reads EAGVAQSPRYKIIEKRQSVAFWCNPISGHATLYWYQQILGQGPKLLIQFQNNGVVDDSQLPKDRFSAERLKGVDSTLKIQPAKLEDSAVYLCASSPGQGRETQYFGPGTRLLVL.

The gene calls are TRBV12-3 or TRBV12-4 and TRBJ1-1; 9 bases line up with TRBD1. CDR3 length: 13 amino acids. V lost 5 bases, J lost 11 bases, and 9 bases stayed unmatched. CDR3 sequence (DNA): TGTGCCAGCAGTCCCGGGACAGGGCTGAACGCTTTCTTT. This gives the protein CASSPGTGLNAFF.

The chain recombines TRBV28 with TRBJ2-1; 9 nucleotides align to TRBD2. This CDR3 is built from 14 residues. Looked up from germline, CDR1 is MDHEN and CDR2 is SYDVKM. Losses at the gene ends were 2 bases for V and 8 bases for J; bases not matched to a gene: 4. The CDR3 region has the DNA TGTGCCAGCAGTTTAGCGGGAGGGCCGCATGAGCAGTTCTTC. Translated: CASSLAGGPHEQFF.

This chain uses TRBV7-9 with TRBJ2-3; D is uncertain. Germline-derived CDR1 and CDR2 are SEHNR and FQNEAQ (reference sequence). The CDR3 has 12 residues. Trimming took 1 base from V and 6 from J, leaving 5 bases between them. The chain's CDR3 is CASSLEVDTQYF. The CDR3 DNA is TGTGCCAGCAGCTTAGAGGTGGATACGCAGTATTTT.